The 22 T cell receptor beta chains in this list originate from one sample, sequenced in a study of blood T cells in healthy people across ages. A J-beta primer mix and a sample-barcoded 5' primer were used in a second PCR of about 7 to 11 cycles. Using its own MiXCR run on the 5' RACE reads, TCRdb lists one record per CDR3 protein. The sample records hundreds of thousands of distinct CDR3 sequences, around 36% being singletons. What was sequenced was blood. The receptor set was obtained from a man between 18 and 29 years old in good health.

With regard to this clonotype: This could be a read error, since a much larger clone is one nucleotide away. This chain links TRBV5-1 with TRBJ2-7, with D uncertain. Germline V gene lookup returns CDR1 SGHRS and CDR2 YFSETQ. V dropped 4 bases and J dropped 7 bases, with 21 bases sitting between them. CDR3 size: 15 residues. This CDR3 is CASSLGPIENNEQYF. CDR3 DNA: TGCGCCAGCAGCCTGGGCCCAATTGAGAACAATGAGCAGTACTTC.

The gene calls are TRBV5-1 and TRBJ1-2; no firm D call. The CDR3 is made up of 14 amino acids. CDR1 is SGHRS, CDR2 YFSETQ, per germline. V lost 3 bases, J lost 2 bases, and 11 bases lay in between. DNA of the CDR3: TGCGCCAGCAGCTCCACCGGGCGAAACTATGGCTACACCTTC. This sequence encodes CASSSTGRNYGYTF.

A remark on this clonotype: Since a much larger clone is just one base distant, this may be a read error. The chain uses TRBV15 and TRBJ2-7, with 8 bases identical to TRBD2. CDR3 length equals 15 residues. Germline assignment: CDR1 LNHNV and CDR2 YYDKDF (reference sequence). Trimming removed 1 base from V and 7 bases from J; junction bases left unmatched: 9. For the CDR3, the DNA is TGTGCCACCAGCAGAGTAGCGGGAAGTTACAATGAGCAGTACTTC. This gives the protein CATSRVAGSYNEQYF.

This chain links TRBV27 with TRBJ1-5; 7 bases fit TRBD1. Germline V gene sequence: CDR1 MNHEY, CDR2 SMNVEV (reference sequence). CDR3 length equals 14 residues. V trimming: 7 bases; J trimming: 1 base; junction bases outside the gene matches: 4. CDR3 nucleotides: TGTGCCAGCAACCCGACAGGGAGCAATCAGCCCCAGCATTTT. Encoded protein: CASNPTGSNQPQHF.

The chain has TRBV7-8 and TRBJ2-5; the D gene is possibly TRBD1 (6 bases). Germline assignment: CDR1 SGHVS and CDR2 FQNEAQ. CDR3 length: 18 amino acids. V lost 3 bases to trimming and J lost 2 bases, with 22 bases between them. The CDR3 bases are TGTGCCAGCAGCTTGGGAGCGAGCCCGGGACACAGACAAGAGACCCAGTACTTC. Amino acids: CASSLGASPGHRQETQYF. The full variable domain, with the rest looked up from reference TRBV7-8 and TRBJ2-5, is GAGVSQSPRYKVAKRGQDVALRCDPISGHVSLFWYQQALGQGPEFLTYFQNEAQLDKSGLPSDRFFAERPEGSVSTLKIQRTQQEDSAVYLCASSLGASPGHRQETQYFGPGTRLLVL.

This clonotype was detected a few times. The V and J genes are TRBV4-2 and TRBJ2-7; D may be TRBD1 or TRBD2 (5 bases each). Germline-derived CDR1 and CDR2 are LGHNA and YNFKEQ. This CDR3 comprises 13 residues. V lost 2 bases and J lost 7, with 12 bases in between. This CDR3 is CASSQLGRYEQYF. The CDR3 DNA reads as TGTGCCAGCAGCCAACTGGGACGCTATGAGCAGTACTTC.

This clonotype was found once. Possible read error: a much larger clone is one base away. CDR3 protein: CASRLEPDTQYF. The DNA for the CDR3 is TGTGCCAGCAGATTGGAGCCAGATACGCAGTATTTT. The chain is built from TRBV12-3 or TRBV12-4 and TRBJ2-3; unclear D gene. CDR3 size: 12 residues. V was pared by 6 bases and J by 4 bases, with 8 bases between.

V gene TRBV30 combines with J gene TRBJ1-6; 8 bases agree with TRBD1. CDR3 length: 14 residues. Germline values: CDR1 GTSNPN, CDR2 SVGIG (reference sequence). V trimming: 5 bases; J trimming: 10 bases; junction bases outside the gene matches: 10. CDR3 amino acids: CAWVTTGAGSPLHF. The CDR3 DNA reads TGTGCCTGGGTAACGACAGGGGCTGGCTCACCCCTCCACTTT. The variable domain in full, completed from reference TRBV30 and TRBJ1-6, reads SQTIHQWPATLVQPVGSPLSLECTVEGTSNPNLYWYRQAAGRGLQLLFYSVGIGQISSEVPQNLSASRPQDRQFILSSKKLLLSDSGFYLCAWVTTGAGSPLHFGNGTRLTVT.

CDR3 loop: CASSGMTGPFSYEQYF. In nucleotides, the CDR3 is TGTGCCAGCAGCGGAATGACGGGCCCCTTCTCCTACGAGCAGTACTTC. The chain joins TRBV5-4 to TRBJ2-7, with unresolved D. The CDR3 extends over 16 amino acids. CDR1 is SGHNT and CDR2 is YYREEE in the germline V gene (reference sequence). V lost 4 bases and J 0 bases, leaving 17 bases between the germline ends.

The gene calls are TRBV4-2 and TRBJ2-2; D perhaps matches TRBD2 (6 bases). Per the germline V gene, CDR1 is LGHNA and CDR2 is YNFKEQ. Trimming took off 4 bases at V and 1 base at J, with 13 bases between the two ends. The CDR3 totals 16 residues. CDR3 protein: CASSPGGAGNTGELFF. The CDR3 region has the DNA TGTGCCAGCAGCCCCGGAGGAGCGGGGAACACCGGGGAGCTGTTTTTT.

The gene calls are TRBV6-6 and TRBJ1-6; tentative D call: TRBD1 (5 bases). V was clipped by 8 bases and J by 0 bases, with 14 bases between them. Germline CDR1 and CDR2: MNHNY and SVGAGI (reference sequence). The CDR3 has 16 amino acids. CDR3 sequence (DNA): TGTGCCAGCCGGGACGGGCGAAGCTCCTATAATTCACCCCTCCACTTT. Encoded protein: CASRDGRSSYNSPLHF.

This clonotype appeared many times. The chain joins TRBV4-3 to TRBJ2-1, with D unresolved. CDR3 size: 16 residues. Per the germline V gene, CDR1 is LGHNA and CDR2 is YSLEER. Trimming left V 1 base short and J 2 bases short, with 12 bases between. Here the CDR3 DNA reads TGCGCCAGCAGCCAAGCTGTTCTTAGGGCCTACAATGAGCAGTTCTTC. Translated: CASSQAVLRAYNEQFF.

The table lists this clonotype with a few counts. The chain couples TRBV9 to TRBJ2-3, with TRBD2 matching over 10 bases. Trimming took 7 bases from V and 6 from J; bases not matched to a gene: 11. Germline CDR1 SGDLS, CDR2 YYNGEE. This CDR3 is built from 15 residues. DNA of the CDR3: TGTGCCAGCGGACCCCTAGCGGGGGAATTGGATACGCAGTATTTT. Its translation: CASGPLAGELDTQYF.

This clonotype was observed a handful of times. V is TRBV10-2 and J is TRBJ1-1; D gene ambiguous. Trimming shortened V by 6 bases and J by 1 base, and 18 bases separated the two germline ends. Germline values: CDR1 WSHSY, CDR2 SAAADI. This CDR3 is built from 16 residues. The chain's CDR3 is CASRGVRTSSNTEAFF. The CDR3 DNA sequence: TGCGCCAGCAGAGGTGTTCGTACTTCCTCGAACACTGAAGCTTTCTTT.

The chain carries TRBV7-2 and TRBJ2-2, with D possibly being TRBD2 (6 bases). CDR1 is SGHTA and CDR2 is FQGNSA in the germline V gene. The germline V and J ends were trimmed by 1 base and 2 bases, with 11 bases remaining between them. The CDR3 runs to 16 residues. The DNA of the CDR3 is TGTGCCAGCAGCTTAGATGGAGGGGCAAACACCGGGGAGCTGTTTTTT. Amino acids: CASSLDGGANTGELFF.

This clonotype has only a few counts. The V call is TRBV6-5, the J call TRBJ1-6; the D is unclear. This CDR3 has 13 amino acids. From germline, CDR1 is MNHEY and CDR2 SVGAGI. Trimming stripped 6 bases from V and 14 bases from J, with 17 bases between. The CDR3 DNA reads TGTGCCAGCAGCTCACCGGAGCGTCCGACCCTCCACTTT. Translated, it gives CASSSPERPTLHF.

About this clonotype itself: The junction and the germline gene differ at one end; a read error may be behind it. The chain is built from TRBV12-3 or TRBV12-4 and TRBJ1-5, with 9 nucleotides matching TRBD1. The CDR3 covers 15 residues. Written as DNA, the CDR3 is TGTGCCAGCAGTATGGACAGGGGCAGCAAGCAGCCCCAGCATTTT. Translated: CASSMDRGSKQPQHF.

The chain has TRBV20-1 and TRBJ1-5, with 7 nucleotides matching TRBD1. The CDR3 length is 13 residues. Germline CDR1 is DFQATT and CDR2 is SNEGSKA (reference sequence). J gave up 5 bases and V 4 bases, and 5 bases lay outside the gene matches. The CDR3 DNA follows: TGCAGTGCTACCCGGGACAGATATCAGCCCCAGCATTTT. Translating gives CSATRDRYQPQHF.

The rearrangement uses TRBV11-2 and TRBJ1-1; D is uncertain. Trimming removed 0 bases at V and 1 base at J, with 18 bases between. The germline V gene encodes CDR1 SGHAT and CDR2 FQNNGV. The CDR3 sequence is 18 residues long. CDR3 sequence (DNA): TGTGCCAGCAGCTTAGATCTTCCGAGACCCCAAGGGAACACTGAAGCTTTCTTT. It encodes CASSLDLPRPQGNTEAFF.

A note on this clonotype: A much larger clone differs from this one at a single base, so this may be a read error. The chain combines TRBV7-8 with TRBJ2-4; D gene unclear. The DNA end lines up better with TRBJ2-7; the J call may be wrong. The CDR3 contains 14 residues. Germline loops: CDR1 SGHVS, CDR2 FQNEAQ. Here the CDR3 DNA reads TGTGCCGGCAGTTTCGACACTGGTAACTACGAGCAGTACTTC. It yields the protein CAGSFDTGNYEQYF.

V gene TRBV9 combines with J gene TRBJ1-1, with D possibly TRBD1 on 6 matching bases. Germline loops: CDR1 SGDLS, CDR2 YYNGEE. Between the trimmed V and J ends, which lost 4 bases and 1 base, there was a span of 14 bases. The CDR3 is 15 amino acids. Written as DNA, the CDR3 is TGTGCCAGCAGCCCTGACGACAGGACGAACACTGAAGCTTTCTTT. It codes for CASSPDDRTNTEAFF.

The J gene is TRBJ2-7, the V gene TRBV3-1; TRBD2 aligns across 9 bases. The CDR3 runs to 17 residues. The germline V gene has CDR1 LGHDT and CDR2 YNNKEL (reference sequence). The V and J ends lost 1 base and 4 bases, in that order; junction bases with no gene match: 11. The CDR3: CASSQARGAGGLYEQYF. CDR3 nucleotide sequence: TGTGCCAGCAGCCAAGCCCGTGGAGCGGGGGGCCTATACGAGCAGTACTTC.